These 29 T cell receptor beta chains share one sample of origin, sequenced in a study of T cells after yellow fever vaccination. TCRdb analysed the 5' RACE reads with MiXCR anew, one entry per CDR3 protein. The sample includes 500,000 to 650,000 distinct CDR3 sequences, approximately 13% of them seen just once. The specimen was PBMCs, collected on the day of the yellow fever booster vaccination. The source of these receptors is a man aged 30 to 39 who received the YFV17D yellow fever vaccine.

J is TRBJ2-5 and V is TRBV18; a possible D gene is TRBD1 (5 bases). Trimming left V 1 base short and J 0 bases short, with 6 bases between. CDR1 and CDR2 (germline): KGHSH, LQKENI. The CDR3 is made up of 14 amino acids. CDR3 coding DNA: TGTGCCAGCTCACCACAGGGGTACCAAGAGACCCAGTACTTC. Protein sequence: CASSPQGYQETQYF.

This clonotype was seen only a few times. This chain links TRBV29-1 with TRBJ1-1, with D unresolved. Germline V gene lookup returns CDR1 SQVTM and CDR2 ANQGSEA. The CDR3 consists of 10 residues. V lost 5 bases to trimming and J lost 4 bases, with 5 bases between them. The CDR3 reads CSVKGTEAFF. Written as DNA, the CDR3 is TGCAGCGTTAAGGGCACTGAAGCTTTCTTT.

V usage is TRBV29-1 and J usage is TRBJ2-7, with D perhaps TRBD1 (5 bases). Trimming took 1 base from V and 2 from J, leaving 9 bases between them. The germline gives CDR1 SQVTM, CDR2 ANQGSEA. CDR3 length: 13 residues. The CDR3 loop is CSVEGRQTYEQYF. In DNA form, the CDR3 reads TGCAGCGTTGAAGGGCGACAGACCTACGAGCAGTACTTC.

The rearrangement links TRBV6-1 to TRBJ2-5, with 8 bases matching TRBD2. Trimming cost V 7 bases and J 6 bases; bases outside gene matches: 16. The germline gives CDR1 MNHNS, CDR2 SASEGT. The CDR3 has 16 residues. The CDR3 coding sequence is TGTGCCAGCACCGCCCATCGGGGACTAGGTATCCAGACCCAGTACTTC. The encoded protein is CASTAHRGLGIQTQYF.

The V and J genes are TRBV11-2 and TRBJ2-3; TRBD2 matches at 13 bases. The CDR3 runs to 18 residues. Germline assignment: CDR1 SGHAT and CDR2 FQNNGV. V lost 5 bases to trimming and J lost 3 bases; unmatched junction nucleotides: 11. This CDR3 reads CASSPNPWTSGRTDTQYF. Written as DNA, the CDR3 is TGTGCCAGCAGCCCGAACCCGTGGACTAGCGGGAGAACAGATACGCAGTATTTT.

Here the CDR3 reads CASSSTRTSGNLETQYF. Here the CDR3 DNA reads TGTGCCAGCAGCTCCACACGGACTAGCGGGAATTTAGAGACCCAGTACTTC. This chain joins TRBV7-2 and TRBJ2-5, with 12 bases identical to TRBD2. CDR1 SGHTA and CDR2 FQGNSA come from the germline V gene. This CDR3 is built from 17 residues. Trimming took 4 bases from V and 4 from J; bases not matched to a gene: 10.

Many counts were recorded for this clonotype. The chain carries TRBV7-9 and TRBJ2-7, with unresolved D. The length of the CDR3 is 12 residues. Deletions cut 1 base from V and 6 bases from J, with 7 bases between. The germline V gene encodes CDR1 SEHNR and CDR2 FQNEAQ (reference sequence). This CDR3 is CASSLGRAEQYF. In nucleotides, the CDR3 is TGTGCCAGCAGCTTAGGTAGGGCCGAGCAGTACTTC.

This clonotype appeared a few times. The J gene is TRBJ1-5, the V gene TRBV5-1, with 8 bases matching TRBD1. The CDR3 covers 15 residues. V was clipped by 3 bases and J by 6 bases; unmatched bases: 8. CDR1 is SGHRS, CDR2 YFSETQ, per germline. In DNA, the CDR3 is TGCGCCAGCAGCTCGACAGGGGAGGTCAGTCAGCCCCAGCATTTT. Its protein product is CASSSTGEVSQPQHF.

Many counts were recorded for this clonotype. This chain connects TRBV7-3 to TRBJ2-1; D remains ambiguous. The CDR3 extends over 13 amino acids. V was clipped by 1 base and J by 8 bases, with 9 bases between them. The germline CDR1 and CDR2 sequences are SGHTA and FQGTGA. CDR3 residues: CASSLNGVDEQFF. CDR3 bases: TGTGCCAGCAGCTTAAATGGGGTGGATGAGCAGTTCTTC.

The DNA for the CDR3 is TGTGCCATCAGTGAGTCGTGGGGGCGAGAACTTGTAGGAGGGACCCAGTACTTC. As protein: CAISESWGRELVGGTQYF. The chain couples TRBV10-3 to TRBJ2-5, with a possible D match to TRBD1 (6 bases). With 0 bases removed from V and 7 bases from J, the gap between germline ends came to 24 bases. Germline V gene lookup returns CDR1 ENHRY and CDR2 SYGVKD. The CDR3 runs 18 residues.

This clonotype was counted a few times. This sequence joins TRBV12-3 or TRBV12-4 and TRBJ2-3; D is tentatively TRBD1 or TRBD2 (5 bases each). There are 15 residues in the CDR3. Deletions cut 5 bases from V and 1 base from J, with 13 bases between. The CDR3 reads CASSEGSLGTDTQYF. As DNA, the CDR3 is TGTGCCAGCAGTGAGGGGTCCTTAGGCACAGATACGCAGTATTTT.

This clonotype was seen a few times. The V call is TRBV5-4, the J call TRBJ1-2; 7 nucleotides match TRBD1. Germline CDR1 SGHNT, CDR2 YYREEE (reference sequence). With 1 base clipped from V and 8 bases from J, the junction kept 8 bases outside the gene matches. The CDR3 totals 14 residues. This CDR3 is CASSLPFGQDGYTF. CDR3 sequence (DNA): TGTGCCAGCAGCTTGCCCTTTGGACAGGACGGCTACACCTTC.

The chain is built from TRBV7-6 and TRBJ2-3, with 9 bases fitting TRBD2. The germline V gene has CDR1 SGHVS and CDR2 FNYEAQ. This CDR3 contains 15 residues. V shed 3 bases and J 4 bases; nucleotides not matched to a gene: 5. The CDR3 DNA reads as TGTGCCAGCAGCTTGGGGACTAGCATGCCAGATACGCAGTATTTT. Translating it yields CASSLGTSMPDTQYF.

This clonotype was found many times. The rearrangement joins TRBV7-2 to TRBJ1-2; 9 bases agree with TRBD1. CDR1 is SGHTA and CDR2 is FQGNSA in the germline V gene. This CDR3 is 15 amino acids long. V shed 3 bases, J shed 4 bases, and the junction held 6 bases outside the gene matches. The CDR3, as DNA: TGTGCCAGCAGCTTGAACTACAGGGGGCCCTATGGCTACACCTTC. Encoded protein: CASSLNYRGPYGYTF.

The V call is TRBV20-1, the J call TRBJ1-5, with TRBD1 matching over 7 bases. Germline CDR1 reads DFQATT; CDR2 reads SNEGSKA (reference sequence). V trimming: 4 bases; J trimming: 5 bases; junction bases outside the gene matches: 2. The length of the CDR3 is 12 residues. For the CDR3, the DNA is TGCAGTGCTAACAGGGGTGATCAGCCCCAGCATTTT. Protein sequence: CSANRGDQPQHF.

This clonotype was seen a few times. One end of the junction does not line up with germline, which may come from a read error. This chain connects TRBV20-1 to TRBJ1-2; D perhaps matches TRBD1 (6 bases). Germline V gene data show CDR1 as DFQATT and CDR2 as SNEGSKA (reference sequence). CDR3 length: 8 residues. DNA of the CDR3: TGCAGTGCTAGCAGGGGTGCTTTC. Its protein is CSASRGAF.

This sequence joins TRBV5-1 and TRBJ2-3; D remains ambiguous. CDR3 length: 13 residues. Germline V lookup: CDR1 SGHRS, CDR2 YFSETQ. Trimming removed 3 bases at V and 2 bases at J, with 7 bases between. The CDR3 sequence: CASSSHYTDTQYF. As DNA, the CDR3 is TGCGCCAGCAGCTCCCATTACACAGATACGCAGTATTTT. Complete variable domain (other parts from reference TRBV5-1 and TRBJ2-3): KAGVTQTPRYLIKTRGQQVTLSCSPISGHRSVSWYQQTPGQGLQFLFEYFSETQRNKGNFPGRFSGRQFSNSRSEMNVSTLELGDSALYLCASSSHYTDTQYFGPGTRLTVL.

There are a few counts of this clonotype. This chain connects TRBV20-1 to TRBJ2-5; D is perhaps TRBD2 (6 bases). CDR3 length: 12 residues. Germline V lookup: CDR1 DFQATT, CDR2 SNEGSKA (reference sequence). Trimming removed 3 bases from V and 7 bases from J, with 12 bases in between. This chain's CDR3 is CSASLARGTQYF. As DNA, the CDR3 is TGCAGTGCTAGTCTAGCGCGTGGGACCCAGTACTTC.

V usage is TRBV20-1 and J usage is TRBJ2-1; 8 bases align to TRBD2. Germline values: CDR1 DFQATT, CDR2 SNEGSKA (reference sequence). The CDR3 is 11 residues long. Trimming took 1 base from V and 12 from J; bases not matched to a gene: 2. The CDR3 is CSARGAGGQFF. In DNA, the CDR3 is TGCAGTGCTAGAGGGGCGGGAGGGCAGTTCTTC.

The V call is TRBV30, the J call TRBJ2-5, with a tentative D call TRBD2 (6 bases). Germline loops: CDR1 GTSNPN, CDR2 SVGIG (reference sequence). V shed 5 bases and J shed 5 bases, with 15 bases lying between them. CDR3 length equals 13 residues. The CDR3, as DNA: TGTGCCTGGGGGGGGACGGGACCTGAGACCCAGTACTTC. It codes for CAWGGTGPETQYF. The full variable domain, with the rest looked up from reference TRBV30 and TRBJ2-5, is SQTIHQWPATLVQPVGSPLSLECTVEGTSNPNLYWYRQAAGRGLQLLFYSVGIGQISSEVPQNLSASRPQDRQFILSSKKLLLSDSGFYLCAWGGTGPETQYFGPGTRLLVL.

The gene calls are TRBV7-2 and TRBJ2-4; 10 bases agree with TRBD1. Trimming took 5 bases from V and 9 from J; bases not matched to a gene: 10. The CDR3 is 15 amino acids. CDR1 is SGHTA, CDR2 FQGNSA, per germline. CDR3 DNA: TGTGCCAGCAGCCACCGGGGGACAGGGGATGGCATTCAGTACTTC. Amino acids: CASSHRGTGDGIQYF.

This clonotype was detected only a few times. V is TRBV4-3 and J is TRBJ2-3; weak D call: TRBD1 (7 bases). With 1 base removed from V and 14 bases from J, the gap between germline ends came to 19 bases. The CDR3 has 14 residues. Germline values: CDR1 LGHNA, CDR2 YSLEER. For the CDR3, the DNA is TGCGCCAGCAGCCAAGGCCAGGGGGACTGGCCGGGGTATTTT. Its translation: CASSQGQGDWPGYF.

The gene calls are TRBV29-1 and TRBJ2-1; a weak D match, TRBD2 (5 bases). V shed 0 bases and J shed 1 base, with 10 bases lying between them. The CDR3 loop spans 15 amino acids. Germline V gives CDR1 SQVTM, CDR2 ANQGSEA. The CDR3 sequence is CSVEELAKSYNEQFF. In DNA, the CDR3 is TGCAGCGTTGAAGAATTAGCGAAGTCCTACAATGAGCAGTTCTTC.

The sample holds many counts of this clonotype. The gene calls are TRBV7-2 and TRBJ2-1; TRBD1 matches 7 bases. V gave up 5 bases and J gave up 3 bases; unmatched junction bases: 7. Germline assignment: CDR1 SGHTA and CDR2 FQGNSA. The CDR3 is 15 residues long. The CDR3 DNA reads as TGTGCCAGCAGCCATCAGACAGGGTACTACAATGAGCAGTTCTTC. Protein product: CASSHQTGYYNEQFF.

This rearrangement joins TRBV10-3 to TRBJ2-3; TRBD2 might be the D (6 bases). The germline V and J ends were trimmed by 2 bases and 6 bases, with 12 bases remaining between them. Germline lookup yields CDR1 ENHRY and CDR2 SYGVKD. The CDR3 totals 14 residues. The CDR3: CAISEKGGFDTQYF. Written as DNA, the CDR3 is TGTGCCATCAGTGAGAAGGGAGGTTTCGATACGCAGTATTTT.

The chain employs TRBV20-1 and TRBJ2-1, with 7 bases that match TRBD1. CDR3 length equals 13 residues. Germline-derived CDR1 and CDR2 are DFQATT and SNEGSKA (reference sequence). Trimming removed 3 bases from V and 5 bases from J; junction bases left unmatched: 4. CDR3 sequence (DNA): TGCAGTGCTAGGGGACAGAATGACAATGAGCAGTTCTTC. Its translation is CSARGQNDNEQFF.

The chain employs TRBV5-5 and TRBJ1-1; D gene uncertain. The germline CDR1 and CDR2 sequences are SGHKS and YYEKEE (reference sequence). The V end lost 1 base, the J end lost 1 base, and 14 bases lay between the germline ends. This CDR3 has 16 amino acids. The CDR3 here is CASSLLSVLRNTEAFF. DNA of the CDR3: TGTGCCAGCAGCTTGCTTTCTGTCTTAAGGAACACTGAAGCTTTCTTT.

V usage is TRBV9 and J usage is TRBJ1-3; D remains unclear. This CDR3 contains 15 residues. Trimming took off 3 bases at V and 2 bases at J, with 12 bases between the two ends. Germline values: CDR1 SGDLS, CDR2 YYNGEE. CDR3 residues: CASSGGFGAGNTIYF. The CDR3 DNA follows: TGTGCCAGCAGCGGAGGGTTCGGTGCTGGAAACACCATATATTTT.

This clonotype was picked up a small number of times. The V gene is TRBV3-1, the J gene TRBJ2-7; possibly TRBD1 for D (8 bases). The V gene lost 8 bases and the J gene lost 0 bases, with 14 bases spanning the gap. There are 14 residues in the CDR3. CDR1 LGHDT and CDR2 YNNKEL come from the germline V gene (reference sequence). CDR3 region: CASGGGQVSYEQYF. The CDR3 nucleotides are TGTGCCAGCGGGGGGGGACAGGTCTCCTACGAGCAGTACTTC.